This is a list of T cell receptor beta chains from one sample in a study of T-cell reconstitution after alpha-beta-depleted transplantation in children. TCRdb re-analysed the PCR reads in MiXCR, keeping a single row per CDR3 protein. The repertoire has about 400,000 distinct CDR3 sequences, roughly 21% of them found once; the top ten carry around 3.9%. The input for sequencing was PBMCs from the stem cell graft donor, taken from the stem cell graft. The origin of the receptors is a human donor who donated a stem cell graft to a child with acute myeloid leukemia. CDR3s include the opening cysteine and the closing phenylalanine or tryptophan. The order of the fields is J gene, D gene, clone size, V gene, CDR3 protein, CDR3 DNA. D genes are given only for firm matches. The size of a clone is reported for some rows only, either as once, few or many, or as a class for expanded clones.

J gene: TRBJ2-1; D gene: -; clone size: few; V gene: TRBV20-1; CDR3 protein: CSAILRLGGGEQFF; CDR3 DNA: TGCAGTGCGATACTCCGACTAGGGGGAGGTGAGCAGTTCTTC
J gene: TRBJ2-7; D gene: -; clone size: many; V gene: TRBV12-3/TRBV12-4; CDR3 protein: CASSFKGYEQYF; CDR3 DNA: TGTGCCAGCAGTTTTAAGGGATACGAGCAGTACTTC
J gene: TRBJ2-3; D gene: -; clone size: few; V gene: TRBV21-1; CDR3 protein: CASSKGRTGGADTQYF; CDR3 DNA: TGTGCCAGCAGCAAAGGTAGGACAGGGGGCGCAGATACGCAGTATTTT
J gene: TRBJ2-6; D gene: -; clone size: -; V gene: TRBV11-2; CDR3 protein: CASSMGARANVLTF; CDR3 DNA: TGTGCCAGCAGCATGGGGGCTAGGGCCAACGTCCTGACTTTC
J gene: TRBJ2-1; D gene: -; clone size: -; V gene: TRBV28; CDR3 protein: CASQGSGSYNEQFF; CDR3 DNA: TGTGCCAGTCAGGGGTCGGGATCCTACAATGAGCAGTTCTTC
J gene: TRBJ2-1; D gene: -; clone size: many; V gene: TRBV29-1; CDR3 protein: CSVEDQTGDNEQFF; CDR3 DNA: TGCAGCGTTGAAGATCAAACTGGGGACAATGAGCAGTTCTTC
J gene: TRBJ2-1; D gene: TRBD2; clone size: many; V gene: TRBV24-1; CDR3 protein: CATSDSGLAGPSAYNEQFF; CDR3 DNA: TGTGCCACCAGTGACTCGGGACTAGCGGGACCCAGTGCGTACAATGAGCAGTTCTTC
J gene: TRBJ1-5; D gene: TRBD1; clone size: few; V gene: TRBV28; CDR3 protein: CASRGQLRDRGPQPQHF; CDR3 DNA: TGTGCCAGCAGGGGGCAACTCCGGGACAGGGGGCCTCAGCCCCAGCATTTT
J gene: TRBJ2-3; D gene: TRBD2; clone size: -; V gene: TRBV20-1; CDR3 protein: CSARGLLAGGYSSTDTQYF; CDR3 DNA: TGCAGTGCTAGAGGCCTACTAGCGGGTGGTTACTCTAGCACAGATACGCAGTATTTT
J gene: TRBJ2-1; D gene: TRBD2; clone size: few; V gene: TRBV6-1; CDR3 protein: CASRTSGEMYEQFF; CDR3 DNA: TGTGCCAGCAGGACTAGCGGGGAAATGTATGAGCAGTTCTTC
J gene: TRBJ2-7; D gene: TRBD2; clone size: many; V gene: TRBV20-1; CDR3 protein: CSARVTGLAGESYEQYF; CDR3 DNA: TGCAGTGCTAGAGTCACGGGGCTAGCGGGAGAATCCTACGAGCAGTACTTC
J gene: TRBJ2-7; D gene: TRBD2; clone size: many; V gene: TRBV12-3/TRBV12-4; CDR3 protein: CASRPGTSGTYEQYF; CDR3 DNA: TGTGCCAGCAGGCCTGGGACTAGCGGGACCTACGAGCAGTACTTC
J gene: TRBJ2-7; D gene: TRBD2; clone size: many; V gene: TRBV7-8; CDR3 protein: CASSPRTSGTAYEQYF; CDR3 DNA: TGTGCCAGCAGCCCACGGACTAGCGGGACCGCCTACGAGCAGTACTTC
J gene: TRBJ2-5; D gene: TRBD1; clone size: few; V gene: TRBV29-1; CDR3 protein: CSADETGGLETQYF; CDR3 DNA: TGCAGCGCAGACGAGACAGGGGGATTAGAGACCCAGTACTTC
J gene: TRBJ2-7; D gene: -; clone size: -; V gene: TRBV4-1; CDR3 protein: CASSPGNAYEQYF; CDR3 DNA: TGCGCCAGCAGCCCGGGGAACGCCTACGAGCAGTACTTC
J gene: TRBJ2-7; D gene: TRBD1; clone size: -; V gene: TRBV20-1; CDR3 protein: CSARGTGRSYEQYF; CDR3 DNA: TGCAGTGCTAGGGGGACAGGGCGTAGCTACGAGCAGTACTTC
J gene: TRBJ2-7; D gene: TRBD1; clone size: -; V gene: TRBV4-2; CDR3 protein: CASSPRGTGGSYEQYF; CDR3 DNA: TGTGCCAGCAGCCCAAGGGGGACAGGTGGATCCTACGAGCAGTACTTC
J gene: TRBJ2-7; D gene: -; clone size: -; V gene: TRBV10-3; CDR3 protein: CAALNRDPSSYEQYF; CDR3 DNA: TGTGCCGCCCTTAACCGGGACCCGAGCTCCTACGAGCAGTACTTC
J gene: TRBJ2-6; D gene: TRBD1; clone size: -; V gene: TRBV4-2; CDR3 protein: CASSQDGTAGANVLTF; CDR3 DNA: TGTGCCAGCAGCCAGGACGGGACAGCAGGGGCCAACGTCCTGACTTTC
J gene: TRBJ1-5; D gene: -; clone size: -; V gene: TRBV10-2; CDR3 protein: CASSEGGQGYSNQPQHF; CDR3 DNA: TGCGCCAGCAGTGAGGGAGGGCAGGGCTATAGCAATCAGCCCCAGCATTTT
J gene: TRBJ2-3; D gene: -; clone size: many; V gene: TRBV5-6; CDR3 protein: CASSRDRVDTQYF; CDR3 DNA: TGTGCCAGCAGCAGAGACCGCGTAGATACGCAGTATTTT
J gene: TRBJ2-4; D gene: -; clone size: few; V gene: TRBV6-1; CDR3 protein: CASSLLGLAKNIQYF; CDR3 DNA: TGTGCCAGCAGTCTATTGGGACTAGCCAAAAACATTCAGTACTTC
J gene: TRBJ2-1; D gene: TRBD2; clone size: few; V gene: TRBV5-1; CDR3 protein: CASSLELAGSEQFF; CDR3 DNA: TGCGCCAGCAGCTTGGAACTAGCGGGAAGTGAGCAGTTCTTC
J gene: TRBJ2-7; D gene: TRBD2; clone size: -; V gene: TRBV28; CDR3 protein: CASSSLGGMGLAHEQYF; CDR3 DNA: TGTGCCAGCAGTTCATTAGGTGGAATGGGACTAGCGCACGAGCAGTACTTC
J gene: TRBJ2-7; D gene: TRBD1; clone size: -; V gene: TRBV29-1; CDR3 protein: CSVLLQGFGYEQYF; CDR3 DNA: TGCAGCGTTTTATTACAGGGGTTTGGCTACGAGCAGTACTTC
J gene: TRBJ2-7; D gene: TRBD1; clone size: -; V gene: TRBV6-2/TRBV6-3; CDR3 protein: CASSQTTGSYEQYF; CDR3 DNA: TGTGCCAGCAGTCAAACGACAGGGTCCTACGAGCAGTACTTC
J gene: TRBJ2-5; D gene: -; clone size: few; V gene: TRBV25-1; CDR3 protein: CASSEFEGSETQYF; CDR3 DNA: TGTGCCAGCAGTGAATTTGAGGGGTCGGAGACCCAGTACTTC
J gene: TRBJ1-1; D gene: -; clone size: many; V gene: TRBV25-1; CDR3 protein: CASTRPDGNTEAFF; CDR3 DNA: TGTGCCAGCACCCGCCCGGATGGGAACACTGAAGCTTTCTTT
J gene: TRBJ2-7; D gene: TRBD2; clone size: -; V gene: TRBV27; CDR3 protein: CASSPGTSAHYEQYF; CDR3 DNA: TGTGCCAGCAGTCCAGGGACTAGCGCACACTACGAGCAGTACTTC
J gene: TRBJ2-7; D gene: TRBD1; clone size: -; V gene: TRBV28; CDR3 protein: CASSIWTGSYEQYF; CDR3 DNA: TGTGCCAGCAGTATTTGGACAGGGAGCTACGAGCAGTACTTC
J gene: TRBJ1-5; D gene: -; clone size: many; V gene: TRBV20-1; CDR3 protein: CSARAGVGNQPQHF; CDR3 DNA: TGCAGTGCTAGAGCCGGGGTCGGCAATCAGCCCCAGCATTTT
J gene: TRBJ1-3; D gene: -; clone size: -; V gene: TRBV7-2; CDR3 protein: CASSLALTGAGNTIYF; CDR3 DNA: TGTGCCAGCAGCTTAGCGCTAACAGGCGCCGGAAACACCATATATTTT
J gene: TRBJ1-1; D gene: TRBD1; clone size: -; V gene: TRBV29-1; CDR3 protein: CSVGTGEMNTEAFF; CDR3 DNA: TGCAGCGTTGGGACAGGGGAAATGAACACTGAAGCTTTCTTT
J gene: TRBJ1-1; D gene: TRBD1; clone size: few; V gene: TRBV7-2; CDR3 protein: CASSTQGARAFF; CDR3 DNA: TGTGCCAGCAGCACACAGGGGGCGCGAGCTTTCTTT
J gene: TRBJ1-5; D gene: -; clone size: -; V gene: TRBV12-3/TRBV12-4; CDR3 protein: CASSISAISNQPQHF; CDR3 DNA: TGTGCCAGCAGTATCTCGGCTATAAGCAATCAGCCCCAGCATTTT
J gene: TRBJ2-7; D gene: TRBD2; clone size: few; V gene: TRBV29-1; CDR3 protein: CSSRLAGDGEQYF; CDR3 DNA: TGCAGCAGCCGACTAGCGGGAGATGGGGAGCAGTACTTC
J gene: TRBJ2-3; D gene: TRBD2; clone size: few; V gene: TRBV20-1; CDR3 protein: CSASPRLAGLDTQYF; CDR3 DNA: TGCAGTGCTAGCCCCCGACTAGCGGGTTTAGATACGCAGTATTTT
J gene: TRBJ2-7; D gene: TRBD2; clone size: few; V gene: TRBV6-2/TRBV6-3; CDR3 protein: CASRPAGAAEQYF; CDR3 DNA: TGTGCCAGCAGACCCGCGGGAGCGGCCGAGCAGTACTTC
J gene: TRBJ2-4; D gene: -; clone size: -; V gene: TRBV12-5; CDR3 protein: CASGSQTGLAKNIQYF; CDR3 DNA: TGTGCTAGTGGTTCCCAAACAGGGTTAGCCAAAAACATTCAGTACTTC
J gene: TRBJ2-4; D gene: TRBD2; clone size: few; V gene: TRBV12-3/TRBV12-4; CDR3 protein: CASSSTSGRASYIQYF; CDR3 DNA: TGTGCCAGCAGTTCCACTAGCGGGAGGGCCTCATACATTCAGTACTTC
J gene: TRBJ1-1; D gene: -; clone size: -; V gene: TRBV20-1; CDR3 protein: CSATMNTEAFF; CDR3 DNA: TGCAGTGCAACCATGAACACTGAAGCTTTCTTT
J gene: TRBJ2-5; D gene: TRBD2; clone size: -; V gene: TRBV6-5; CDR3 protein: CASSLEASGIQETQYF; CDR3 DNA: TGTGCCAGCAGTTTAGAGGCTAGCGGGATACAAGAGACCCAGTACTTC
J gene: TRBJ2-1; D gene: -; clone size: -; V gene: TRBV7-9; CDR3 protein: CASSDPTGGNEQFF; CDR3 DNA: TGTGCCAGCAGCGACCCGACAGGAGGTAATGAGCAGTTCTTC
J gene: TRBJ2-7; D gene: TRBD2; clone size: many; V gene: TRBV27; CDR3 protein: CASSPSGSGSYEQYF; CDR3 DNA: TGTGCCAGCAGTCCAAGCGGGAGCGGGTCCTACGAGCAGTACTTC
J gene: TRBJ1-2; D gene: -; clone size: -; V gene: TRBV3-1; CDR3 protein: CASSQDGTGARVGYTF; CDR3 DNA: TGTGCCAGCAGCCAAGATGGGACCGGGGCGCGGGTTGGCTACACCTTC
J gene: TRBJ2-1; D gene: -; clone size: many; V gene: TRBV5-1; CDR3 protein: CASSLRQERSGEQFF; CDR3 DNA: TGCGCCAGCAGCTTGCGACAGGAAAGGTCGGGTGAGCAGTTCTTC